This passage covers 5 T cell receptor beta chains from one sample sequenced in a study of T cell responses to AZD1222 COVID-19 vaccine. The repertoire was sequenced with immunoSEQ multiplex PCR; TCRdb's copy has only in-frame clones and lacks some. The repertoire holds about 100,000 clones, with 80% to 95% as singletons. The sample consisted of peripheral blood, taken on day 0 of AZD1222 vaccination. These receptors were collected from an adult in good health.

This clone was detected once. The rearrangement uses TRBV28 and TRBJ1-5, with D tentatively TRBD1 (6 bases). Germline CDR1 is MDHEN and CDR2 is SYDVKM. V was trimmed by 6 bases and J by 1 base, leaving 13 bases between them. CDR3 length: 15 residues. The CDR3 loop reads CASSRGERSNQPQHF. CDR3 coding DNA: TGTGCCAGCAGCAGGGGTGAGAGGAGCAATCAGCCCCAGCATTTT.

This clone appeared once. The V and J genes are TRBV9 and TRBJ2-7, with 8 bases lining up with TRBD1. With V trimmed by 3 bases and J by 5 bases, 7 bases remained unmatched. The CDR3 is 14 amino acids. Germline CDR1 is SGDLS and CDR2 is YYNGEE. Here the CDR3 reads CASSGGTGVHEQYF. Written as DNA, the CDR3 is TGTGCCAGCAGCGGCGGGACAGGTGTCCACGAGCAGTACTTC. The full variable domain, with the rest looked up from reference TRBV9 and TRBJ2-7, is DSGVTQTPKHLITATGQRVTLRCSPRSGDLSVYWYQQSLDQGLQFLIQYYNGEERAKGNILERFSAQQFPDLHSELNLSSLELGDSALYFCASSGGTGVHEQYFGPGTRLTVT.

J is TRBJ2-7 and V is TRBV14, with TRBD2 matching over 10 bases. The CDR3 totals 18 residues. Losses at the gene ends were 4 bases for V and 5 bases for J; bases not matched to a gene: 17. Germline V gene sequence: CDR1 SGHDN, CDR2 FVKESK. The CDR3 loop is CASSPNRAISGRSHEQYF. CDR3 bases: TGTGCCAGCAGCCCGAATAGGGCCATTAGCGGGAGGAGCCACGAGCAGTACTTC.

This clone was recorded only once. V and J are TRBV20-1 and TRBJ2-5; no clear D gene. Trimming left V 1 base short and J 1 base short, with 1 base between. This CDR3 is 11 amino acids long. CDR1 and CDR2 from the germline V gene are DFQATT and SNEGSKA (reference sequence). CDR3 sequence (DNA): TGCAGTGCTAGAGGCCAAGAGACCCAGTACTTC. Translated: CSARGQETQYF.

The chain has TRBV7-3 and TRBJ2-2; D is undetermined. CDR3 length: 17 amino acids. Per germline, CDR1 SGHTA and CDR2 FQGTGA. The V and J ends lost 4 bases and 3 bases respectively, with 18 bases between them. CDR3 nucleotide sequence: TGTGCCAGCAGCTCCTTCCCGAGGCCGACATACACCGGGGAGCTGTTTTTT. It specifies CASSSFPRPTYTGELFF.